The 19 T cell receptor beta chains in this list originate from one sample, sequenced in a study of blood T cells in healthy people across ages. PCR was performed a second time for about 6 to 12 cycles using a sample-barcoded 5' primer and a J-beta primer mix. One entry per CDR3 protein, called by TCRdb with MiXCR from the 5' RACE reads. The repertoire holds about 650,000 distinct CDR3 sequences, with roughly 32% as singletons. Material for sequencing was blood. Every receptor here comes from a woman aged 80 or older in good health.

The chain combines TRBV20-1 with TRBJ2-5; 9 positions match TRBD1. The CDR3 contains 14 residues. Germline values: CDR1 DFQATT, CDR2 SNEGSKA (reference sequence). CDR3: CSATEDRGSWEQYF. In DNA, the CDR3 is TGCAGCGCCACCGAGGACAGGGGTTCGTGGGAGCAGTACTTC.

This clonotype appeared many times. CDR3 DNA: TGTGCCAGCAGCGTAGATCCTAGCACGACCAAAAACATTCAGTACTTC. The encoded protein is CASSVDPSTTKNIQYF. The chain uses TRBV9 and TRBJ2-4, with D perhaps TRBD2 (5 bases). Trimming shortened V by 0 bases and J by 2 bases, and 12 bases separated the two germline ends. This CDR3 is built from 16 residues. Germline loops: CDR1 SGDLS, CDR2 YYNGEE.

This clonotype was observed many times. The chain joins TRBV29-1 to TRBJ2-3; D is ambiguous. Trimming left V 6 bases short and J 0 bases short, with 13 bases between. Germline-derived CDR1 and CDR2 are SQVTM and ANQGSEA. The CDR3 is 14 residues long. CDR3 protein: CSVAVVSSTDTQYF. CDR3 bases: TGCAGCGTGGCAGTCGTTTCTAGCACAGATACGCAGTATTTT.

As concerns this clonotype: One junction end disagrees with the germline gene, perhaps due to a read error. The V gene is TRBV7-3, the J gene TRBJ2-6; D possibly matches TRBD1 or TRBD2 (5 bases each). The germline V gene has CDR1 SGHTA and CDR2 FQGTGA. This CDR3 is built from 15 residues. The CDR3 region is CANSFRGTGANVLTF. As DNA, the CDR3 is TGTGCCAACAGCTTTCGAGGGACCGGGGCCAACGTCCTGACTTTC.

Ten or more counts support this clonotype. The V gene is TRBV12-3 or TRBV12-4, the J gene TRBJ2-5, with D possibly matching TRBD2 (6 bases). V lost 5 bases and J lost 2, with 27 bases in between. There are 19 residues in the CDR3. As DNA, the CDR3 is TGTGCCAGCAGTCGGCCCCGGGGACTCGGTCGTTTGTCTCAAGAGACCCAGTACTTC. Residues: CASSRPRGLGRLSQETQYF.

This clonotype was observed a handful of times. This may stem from a read error, because a much larger clone lies one nucleotide away. V and J are TRBV9 and TRBJ2-7; D gene ambiguous. Trimming shortened V by 4 bases and J by 1 base, and 15 bases separated the two germline ends. Germline V gives CDR1 SGDLS, CDR2 YYNGEE. The CDR3 is 15 residues long. The DNA for the CDR3 is TGTGCCAGCAGCCTCAGGCCGCTGGGTTCCTACGAGCAGTACTTC. Amino acids: CASSLRPLGSYEQYF.

The chain recombines TRBV6-6 with TRBJ2-7; 8 bases line up with TRBD1. Looked up from germline, CDR1 is MNHNY and CDR2 is SVGAGI (reference sequence). V lost 6 bases and J lost 4; bases outside the gene matches: 8. The CDR3 spans 14 residues. DNA of the CDR3: TGTGCCAGCAGCGGACAGGGTATGGGGTACGAGCAGTACTTC. Its translation: CASSGQGMGYEQYF.

This clonotype was detected only a few times. With a much larger clone just one base away, this may be a read error. This chain joins TRBV4-2 and TRBJ2-7; TRBD2 is a possible D gene (5 bases). The CDR3 length is 16 residues. CDR1 and CDR2 from the germline V gene are LGHNA and YNFKEQ. The V gene lost 0 bases and the J gene lost 2 bases, with 14 bases spanning the gap. The CDR3 nucleotides are TGTGCCAGCAGCCAAGAGGGGAGCGGCCTAGCCTACGAGCAGTACTTC. This encodes CASSQEGSGLAYEQYF.

This sequence joins TRBV20-1 and TRBJ1-2, with 7 nucleotides matching TRBD1. V was clipped by 1 base and J by 6 bases; unmatched bases: 11. CDR3 length equals 15 residues. In germline, CDR1 is DFQATT, CDR2 SNEGSKA (reference sequence). The CDR3 coding sequence is TGCAGTGCTAGAGCCGCAGACAGGGACCTTAATGGCTACACCTTC. Translating it yields CSARAADRDLNGYTF.

The sample holds a few counts of this clonotype. The rearrangement joins TRBV13 to TRBJ1-1; D is possibly TRBD1 (5 bases). The germline CDR1 and CDR2 sequences are PRHDT and FYEKMQ (reference sequence). The CDR3 runs to 13 residues. V dropped 3 bases and J dropped 6 bases, with 11 bases sitting between them. CDR3 DNA: TGTGCCAGCAGCTTGCCCCTCAGGGCTGAAGCTTTCTTT. Its translation is CASSLPLRAEAFF.

As for this clonotype: Given a much more abundant clone one base away, this may be a read error. The J gene is TRBJ2-7, the V gene TRBV12-3 or TRBV12-4, with TRBD2 matching over 7 bases. This CDR3 comprises 15 residues. Trimming removed 2 bases from V and 7 bases from J; junction bases left unmatched: 11. CDR3 sequence: CASSLSASRGDEQYF. DNA of the CDR3: TGTGCCAGCAGTTTATCGGCTAGCCGGGGGGATGAGCAGTACTTC.

With regard to this clonotype: A much larger clone differs by one base, so this may be a read error. V usage is TRBV9 and J usage is TRBJ2-3; D possibly matches TRBD1 or TRBD2 (5 bases each). CDR1 SGDLS and CDR2 YYNGEE come from the germline V gene. The CDR3 is made up of 15 amino acids. V dropped 0 bases and J dropped 7 bases, with 15 bases sitting between them. This CDR3 reads CASSVGDLLGYTQYF. CDR3 DNA sequence: TGTGCCAGCAGCGTAGGGGACCTGCTCGGTTATACGCAGTATTTT.

The table lists this clonotype with a few counts. The chain combines TRBV7-2 with TRBJ2-4; 8 nucleotides align to TRBD2. The tail of the sequence fits TRBJ2-7 better, so the J call may be wrong. CDR1 and CDR2 from the germline V gene are SGHTA and FQGNSA. The CDR3 contains 16 residues. Written as DNA, the CDR3 is TGTGCCAGCAGATTAAGCGGGAGTTCGGACGTCTACGAGCAGTACTTC. This translates into CASRLSGSSDVYEQYF.

This rearrangement joins TRBV7-9 to TRBJ2-4; D remains ambiguous. CDR1 is SEHNR and CDR2 is FQNEAQ in the germline V gene (reference sequence). The CDR3 is made up of 16 amino acids. V lost 1 base, J lost 13 bases, and 23 bases lay in between. The CDR3 DNA reads as TGTGCCAGCAGCTTAGGGAGTCTCAGAGGCTACTACGGGCAGTACTTC. As protein: CASSLGSLRGYYGQYF.

This clonotype has a count of ten or more. This chain joins TRBV3-1 and TRBJ2-7; tentative D call: TRBD1 (5 bases). The CDR3 sequence is 14 residues long. Germline values: CDR1 LGHDT, CDR2 YNNKEL (reference sequence). The germline V and J ends were trimmed by 4 bases and 6 bases, with 16 bases remaining between them. The DNA of the CDR3 is TGTGCCAGCAGCCCATACAGGAGCCCTACCGAGCAGTACTTC. Translating gives CASSPYRSPTEQYF.

On this clonotype itself: A single base separates this from a much larger clone, so it may be a read error. The chain links TRBV12-3 or TRBV12-4 to TRBJ2-3; 13 nucleotides agree with TRBD2. The CDR3 is 14 amino acids. J was trimmed by 6 bases and V by 7 bases; bases with no gene match: 4. In DNA form, the CDR3 reads TGTGCCAGCACCATGACTAGCGGGAGGGATACGCAGTATTTT. Translation gives CASTMTSGRDTQYF.

The table lists this clonotype with many counts. The chain employs TRBV4-2 and TRBJ2-3; TRBD1 matches at 7 bases. Germline V gene data show CDR1 as LGHNA and CDR2 as YNFKEQ. The CDR3 length is 16 residues. The junction had 8 bases not matched to a gene; V was cut back by 5 bases and J by 0 bases. The CDR3 here is CASSDIRDSSTDTQYF. The CDR3 region has the DNA TGTGCCAGCAGCGACATCCGGGACAGTAGCACAGATACGCAGTATTTT.

This clonotype was picked up a small number of times. CDR3 nucleotides: TGTGCCAGCAGCCAAGGTACTCAGCGGTTCTTC. Its translation: CASSQGTQRFF. This chain connects TRBV3-1 to TRBJ2-1, with unresolved D. The CDR3 is 11 residues long. Germline values: CDR1 LGHDT, CDR2 YNNKEL (reference sequence). V gave up 1 base and J gave up 15 bases, with 10 bases separating them.

Of note for this clonotype: A much larger clone sits a single nucleotide away, making a read error possible. V and J are TRBV29-1 and TRBJ1-2, with no clear D. The CDR3 is made up of 11 amino acids. Germline-derived CDR1 and CDR2 are SQVTM and ANQGSEA. The CDR3 DNA is TGCAGCGCCGAGGCGGTTTATGACTACACCTTC. Its translation: CSAEAVYDYTF.